This T cell receptor beta chain was found in a study of blood T cell repertoires in COVID-19. For the study at large: PBMCs, B-cell-depleted T cells, or T cells provided the cDNA or gDNA that made up the material.

Authors' methods: Using reference gene primer amplification, nucleated cell counts were estimated. TCRdb's copy holds only in-frame clones and misses some; the assay was immunoSEQ multiplex PCR. Clone size and the V and J calls come from that table; the DNA yielded D and trimming. In the table there are some 260,000 clones, roughly 80% of which are singletons. Trimming took 1 base from V and 4 from J, leaving 7 bases between them. The germline gives CDR1 LGHDT, CDR2 YNNKEL (reference sequence). CDR3 size: 14 residues. The sample taken for sequencing was PBMCs or T cells enriched from blood (not recorded which). The TCR was taken from a young man with acute COVID-19. The chain is built from TRBV3-1 (or the pseudogene TRBV3-2) and TRBJ2-2, with D uncertain. In nucleotides, the CDR3 is TGTGCCAGCAGCCAAGTACAGAGCACCGGGGAGCTGTTTTTT. Its translation: CASSQVQSTGELFF.